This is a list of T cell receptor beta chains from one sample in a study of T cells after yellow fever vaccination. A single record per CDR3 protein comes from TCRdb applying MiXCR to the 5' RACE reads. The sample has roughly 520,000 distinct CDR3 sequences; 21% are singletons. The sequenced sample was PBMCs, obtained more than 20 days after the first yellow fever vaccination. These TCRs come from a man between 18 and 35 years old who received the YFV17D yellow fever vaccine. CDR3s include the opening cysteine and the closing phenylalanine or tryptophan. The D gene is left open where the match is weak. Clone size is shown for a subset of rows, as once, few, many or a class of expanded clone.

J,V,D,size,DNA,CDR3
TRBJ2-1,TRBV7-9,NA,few,TGTGCCAGCAGCCCCTGGGGTAGCAATGAGCAGTTCTTC,CASSPWGSNEQFF
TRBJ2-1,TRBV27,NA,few,TGTGCCAGCACTTCGGGTTACAATGAGCAGTTCTTC,CASTSGYNEQFF
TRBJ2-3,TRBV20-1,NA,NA,TGCAGTGCTAGACTCCCGGCGGGGGATACGCAGTATTTT,CSARLPAGDTQYF
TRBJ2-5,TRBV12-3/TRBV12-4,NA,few,TGTGCCAGCAGTTTATTCCGGGCCCAGTACTTC,CASSLFRAQYF
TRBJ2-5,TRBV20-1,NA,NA,TGCAGTGCTAGGACTAACCAAGAGACCCAGTACTTC,CSARTNQETQYF
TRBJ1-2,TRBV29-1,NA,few,TGCAGCGTTGGTCAGGGGACCTATGGCTACACCTTC,CSVGQGTYGYTF
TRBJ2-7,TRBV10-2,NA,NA,TGCGCCAGCAGTGAGTCCGTCCCATTAACCTACGAGCAGTACTTC,CASSESVPLTYEQYF
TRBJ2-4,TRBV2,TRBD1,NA,TGTGCCAGTGGACAGGGGCTAGCCAAAAACATTCAGTACTTC,CASGQGLAKNIQYF
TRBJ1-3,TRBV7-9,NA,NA,TGTGCCAGCACTGGAAACACCATATATTTT,CASTGNTIYF
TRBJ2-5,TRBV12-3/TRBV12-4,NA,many,TGTGCCAGCAGTCCAGGGTCTGGTGAGACCCAGTACTTC,CASSPGSGETQYF
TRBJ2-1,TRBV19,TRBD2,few,TGTGCCAGTAGCGGACTAGCGGGGGATGATGAGCAGTTCTTC,CASSGLAGDDEQFF
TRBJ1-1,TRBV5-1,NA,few,TGCGCCAGCAGCGGGGACACCGGGAACACTGAAGCTTTCTTT,CASSGDTGNTEAFF
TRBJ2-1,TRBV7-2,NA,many,TGTGCCAGCAGCTTGGACAGAAACAATGAGCAGTTCTTC,CASSLDRNNEQFF
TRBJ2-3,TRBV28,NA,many,TGTGCCAGCAGTTCCCGGGGGGCTAGCACAGATACGCAGTATTTT,CASSSRGASTDTQYF
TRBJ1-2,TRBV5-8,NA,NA,TGTGCCAGCAGCTTTTCGAGTACGGTAAACTATGGCTACACCTTC,CASSFSSTVNYGYTF
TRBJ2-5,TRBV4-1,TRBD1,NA,TGCGCCAGCAGCCATTTGGGACAGGGGGGAGAGACCCAGTACTTC,CASSHLGQGGETQYF
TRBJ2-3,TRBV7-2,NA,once,TGTGCCAGCAGCTTACGACCTCGAGAGAGCACAGATACGCAGTATTTT,CASSLRPRESTDTQYF
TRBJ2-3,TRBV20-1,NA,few,TGCAGTGCTAGTAGGCGGGGGCGAACTAGCACAGATACGCAGTATTTT,CSASRRGRTSTDTQYF
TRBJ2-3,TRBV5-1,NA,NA,TGCGCCAGCAGCTTGCCCACTGGGACTGGACGCACAGATACGCAGTATTTT,CASSLPTGTGRTDTQYF
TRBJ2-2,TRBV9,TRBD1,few,TGTGCCAGCAGCGTAGAAGGGGGCGGGAACACCGGGGAGCTGTTTTTT,CASSVEGGGNTGELFF
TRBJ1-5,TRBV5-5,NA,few,TGTGCCAGCAGCTCGTACGATCAGCCCCAGCATTTT,CASSSYDQPQHF
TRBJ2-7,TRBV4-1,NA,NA,TGCGCCAGCAGCCAAGGTCTCTCCTACGAGCAGTACTTC,CASSQGLSYEQYF
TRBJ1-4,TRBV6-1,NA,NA,TGTGCCAGCAAGCCTACGACGGACTCCTATGAAAAACTGTTTTTT,CASKPTTDSYEKLFF
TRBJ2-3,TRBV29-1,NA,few,TGCAGCGTGGGGGGTGTGGGATATGATGGCACAGATACGCAGTATTTT,CSVGGVGYDGTDTQYF
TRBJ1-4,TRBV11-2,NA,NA,TGTGCCAGCAGCTTACAGGGAAGGGAAAAACTGTTTTTT,CASSLQGREKLFF
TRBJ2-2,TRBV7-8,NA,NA,TGTGCCAGCAGCTCGCCAGGGTGGATGGACACCGGGGAGCTGTTTTTT,CASSSPGWMDTGELFF
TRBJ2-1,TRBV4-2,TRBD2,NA,TGTGCCAGCAGCCAAGATCTGGGGGGGTACTACAATGAGCAGTTCTTC,CASSQDLGGYYNEQFF
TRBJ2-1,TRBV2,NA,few,TGTGCCAGCAGTGGGCGGGACGGTAATCTTAATGAGCAGTTCTTC,CASSGRDGNLNEQFF
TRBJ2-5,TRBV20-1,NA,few,TGCAGTGCTAGAGAACGCGCCTTCTGGGAGACCCAGTACTTC,CSARERAFWETQYF
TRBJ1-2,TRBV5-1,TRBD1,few,TGCGCCAGCAGCTCGATGACAGGGTCCCGAGATGGCTACACCTTC,CASSSMTGSRDGYTF
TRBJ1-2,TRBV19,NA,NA,TGTGCCAGTAGTACCCAGGGACTAGCTAACTATGGCTACACCTTC,CASSTQGLANYGYTF
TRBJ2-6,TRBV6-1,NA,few,TGTGCCAGCTTCGGGAAGACTGGGGCCAACGTCCTGACTTTC,CASFGKTGANVLTF
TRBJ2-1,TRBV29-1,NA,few,TGCAGCGTTTCCCGCGGGGTAGGTGGGTACAATGAGCAGTTCTTC,CSVSRGVGGYNEQFF
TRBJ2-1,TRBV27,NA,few,TGTGCCAGCAGCTTAGGACTGACCGAGGTCGGCAATGAGCAGTTCTTC,CASSLGLTEVGNEQFF
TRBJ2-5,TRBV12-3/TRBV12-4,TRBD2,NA,TGTGCCAGCAGGGCTAGCGGGGTTCAAGAGACCCAGTACTTC,CASRASGVQETQYF
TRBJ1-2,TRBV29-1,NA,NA,TGCAGCGTTGGGGAGTCGGATGGCTACACCTTC,CSVGESDGYTF
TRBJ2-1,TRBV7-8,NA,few,TGTGCCAGCAATACGGGACCCTACAATGAGCAGTTCTTC,CASNTGPYNEQFF
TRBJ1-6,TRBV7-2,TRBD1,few,TGTGCCAGCAGCCCTAGGACAGGGAGTGTCACCCTCCACTTT,CASSPRTGSVTLHF
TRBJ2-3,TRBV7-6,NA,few,TGTGCCAGCAGCCTAAGTTGGTCGACAGATACGCAGTATTTT,CASSLSWSTDTQYF